The clone carrying this T cell receptor beta chain was seen once. The antigen remains undetermined. Generated by immunoSEQ multiplex PCR, the TCRdb table keeps only in-frame clones and is missing some. The data hold tens of thousands of clones, with over 85% observed a single time. The junction had 7 bases not matched to a gene; V was cut back by 3 bases and J by 0 bases. Germline CDR1 and CDR2: SGHRS and YFSETQ. This CDR3 has 16 residues. These data originate in a study of Tregs in tolerant kidney transplant recipients. Overall study findings and caveats: Validation in larger populations is needed because few patients were studied. Tregs expanded with activated donor B cells seemed most donor-specific. No direct test of biological reproducibility was done here. Some patients' samples used different primers over time, so nucleotide sequences weren't comparable.

The receptor's source is a human donor who received a combined kidney and bone marrow transplant. The rearrangement joins TRBV5-1 to TRBJ1-1; 8 nucleotides line up with TRBD1. The sample in question was CD4+ T cells from blood, obtained before the transplant. CDR3 loop: CASSSDRGYMNTEAFF. The CDR3 region has the DNA TGCGCCAGCAGCTCCGACAGGGGATACATGAACACTGAAGCTTTCTTT.